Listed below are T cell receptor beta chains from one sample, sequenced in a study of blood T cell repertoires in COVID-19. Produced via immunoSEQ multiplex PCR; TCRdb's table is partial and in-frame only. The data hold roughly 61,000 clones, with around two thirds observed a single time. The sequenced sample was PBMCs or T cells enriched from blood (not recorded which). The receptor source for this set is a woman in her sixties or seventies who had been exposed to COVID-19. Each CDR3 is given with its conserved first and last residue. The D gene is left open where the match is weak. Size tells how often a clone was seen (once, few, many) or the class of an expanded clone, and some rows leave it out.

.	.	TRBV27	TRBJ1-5	CASSPQAGDQPQHF
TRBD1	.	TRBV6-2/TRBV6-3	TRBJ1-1	CASSYGLTGGKAFF
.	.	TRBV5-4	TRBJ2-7	CASSLNGLGAYEQYF
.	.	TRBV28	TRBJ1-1	CASSLRRTEAFF
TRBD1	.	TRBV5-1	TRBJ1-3	CASSPGQGANTIYF
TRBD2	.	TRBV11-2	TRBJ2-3	CASSLAGGTDTQYF
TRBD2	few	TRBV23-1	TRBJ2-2	CASSQSACGGNTGELFF
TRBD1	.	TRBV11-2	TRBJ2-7	CASSLEGTGSYEQYF
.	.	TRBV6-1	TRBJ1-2	CASSEVGSAAYGYTF
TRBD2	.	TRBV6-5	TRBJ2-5	CASGRGIAETQYF
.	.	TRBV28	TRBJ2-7	CASSLFRQYEQYF
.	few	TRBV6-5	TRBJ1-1	CASSYRAGPNTEAFF
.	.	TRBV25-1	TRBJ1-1	CASSEYGESSEAFF
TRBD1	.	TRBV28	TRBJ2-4	CASSSPRRTGTIQYF
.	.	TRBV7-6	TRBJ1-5	CASSLGAPYSNQPQHF
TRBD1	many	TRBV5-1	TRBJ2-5	CASNPGTVPQETQYF
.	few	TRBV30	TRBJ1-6	CACTANSPLHF
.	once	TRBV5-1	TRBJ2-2	CASSLTRGTNTGELFF
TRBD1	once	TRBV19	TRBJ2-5	CASSIVGLQGVRQETQYF
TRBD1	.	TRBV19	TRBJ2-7	CASSSGQRTYEQYF
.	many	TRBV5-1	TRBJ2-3	CASSIEGSTDTQYF
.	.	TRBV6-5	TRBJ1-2	CAISRDGGVYGYTF
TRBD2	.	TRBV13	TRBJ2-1	CASSPRTSGGQYIF
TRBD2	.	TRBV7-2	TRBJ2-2	CASSLRLAGSTGELFF
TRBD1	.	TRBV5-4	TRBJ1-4	CASSHRGRGEKLFF
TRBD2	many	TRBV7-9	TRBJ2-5	CASSTRLAGDQETQYF
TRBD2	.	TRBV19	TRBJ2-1	CASSVLTSGRGYNEQFF
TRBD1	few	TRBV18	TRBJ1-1	CASSPDRGSEAFF
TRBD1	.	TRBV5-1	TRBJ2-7	CASSLTTGKIYEQYF
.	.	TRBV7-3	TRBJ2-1	CASSYSGGNEQFF
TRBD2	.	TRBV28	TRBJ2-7	CASNSPGRYEQYF
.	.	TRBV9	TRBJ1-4	CASSVGTLTSEKLFF
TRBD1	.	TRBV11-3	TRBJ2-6	CASSPGQGLFAGANVLTF
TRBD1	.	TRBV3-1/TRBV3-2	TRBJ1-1	CASSETGFFTEAFF
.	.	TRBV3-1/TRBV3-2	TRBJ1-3	CASSQDPVSRNTIYF
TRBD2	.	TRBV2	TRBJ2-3	CASSEAFTSGLSTDTQYF
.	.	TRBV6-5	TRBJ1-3	CATNGGPGNTIYF
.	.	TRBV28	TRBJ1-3	CASSLLSGNTIYF
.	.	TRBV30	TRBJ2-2	CAWKYPTGELFF
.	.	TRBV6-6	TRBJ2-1	CAIKTGNNEQFF
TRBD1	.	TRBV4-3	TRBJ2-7	CASSKQWGTGSYEQYF
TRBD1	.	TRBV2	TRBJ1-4	CASSEGWDSPNEKLFF
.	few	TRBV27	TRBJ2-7	CASSVQGSYEQYF
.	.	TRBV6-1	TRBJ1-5	CASSEALGGSQPQHF
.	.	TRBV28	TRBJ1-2	CASSLKRNGANYGYTF
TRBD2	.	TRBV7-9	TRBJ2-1	CASTHTSGRMSSYNEQFF
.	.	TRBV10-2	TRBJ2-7	CASSESTLARGEQYF
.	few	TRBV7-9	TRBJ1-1	CASSLGRGYTEAFF
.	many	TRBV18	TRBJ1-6	CASSSQGNSPLHF
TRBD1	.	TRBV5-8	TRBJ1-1	CASSSYGQGEAFF
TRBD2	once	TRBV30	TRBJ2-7	CAGTSGDRQQYF
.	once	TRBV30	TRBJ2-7	CAWAPGWTYEQYF
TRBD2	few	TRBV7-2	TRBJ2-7	CASSLDRGGGYEQYF
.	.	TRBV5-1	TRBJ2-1	CASSLEASLRNEQFF
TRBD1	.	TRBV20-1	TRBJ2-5	CSASRKRTGGEETQYF